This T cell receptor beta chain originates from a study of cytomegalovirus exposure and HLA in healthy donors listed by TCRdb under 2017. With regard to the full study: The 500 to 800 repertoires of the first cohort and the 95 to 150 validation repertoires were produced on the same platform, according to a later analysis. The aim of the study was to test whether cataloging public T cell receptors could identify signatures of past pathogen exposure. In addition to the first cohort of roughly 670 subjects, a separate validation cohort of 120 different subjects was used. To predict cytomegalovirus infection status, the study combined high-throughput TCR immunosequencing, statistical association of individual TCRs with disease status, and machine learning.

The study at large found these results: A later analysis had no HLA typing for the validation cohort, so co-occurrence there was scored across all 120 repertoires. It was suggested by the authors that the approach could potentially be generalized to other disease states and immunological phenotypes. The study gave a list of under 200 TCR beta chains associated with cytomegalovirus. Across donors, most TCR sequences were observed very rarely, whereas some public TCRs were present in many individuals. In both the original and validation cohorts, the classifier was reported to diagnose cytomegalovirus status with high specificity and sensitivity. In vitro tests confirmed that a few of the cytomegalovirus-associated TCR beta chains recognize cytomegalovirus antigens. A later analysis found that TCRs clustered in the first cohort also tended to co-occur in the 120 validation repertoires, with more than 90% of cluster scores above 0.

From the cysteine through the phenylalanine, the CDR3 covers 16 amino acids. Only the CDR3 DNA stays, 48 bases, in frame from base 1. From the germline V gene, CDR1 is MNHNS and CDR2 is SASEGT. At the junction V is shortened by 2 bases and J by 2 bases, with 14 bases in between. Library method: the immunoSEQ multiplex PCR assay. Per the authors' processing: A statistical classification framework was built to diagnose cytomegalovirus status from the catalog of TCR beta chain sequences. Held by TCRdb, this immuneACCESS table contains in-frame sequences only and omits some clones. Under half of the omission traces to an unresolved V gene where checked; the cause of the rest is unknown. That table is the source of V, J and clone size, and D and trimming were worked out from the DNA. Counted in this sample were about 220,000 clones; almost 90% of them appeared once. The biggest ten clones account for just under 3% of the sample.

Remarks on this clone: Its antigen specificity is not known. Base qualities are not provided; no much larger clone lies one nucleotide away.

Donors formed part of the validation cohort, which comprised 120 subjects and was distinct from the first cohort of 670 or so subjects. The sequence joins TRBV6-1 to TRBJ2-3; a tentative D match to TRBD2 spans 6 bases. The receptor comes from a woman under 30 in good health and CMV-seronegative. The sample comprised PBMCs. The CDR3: CASSELSSGSTDTQYF. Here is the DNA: TGTGCCAGCAGTGAATTAAGTAGCGGATCCACAGATACGCAGTATTTT.